This T cell receptor beta chain was profiled in a study of blood T cells in healthy people across ages. The sample holds a few counts of this clonotype. Healthy Caucasian individuals from Russia aged roughly 6 to 100 served as donors. For the second PCR, which ran for about 7 to 12 cycles, a sample-barcoded 5' primer and a J-beta primer mix were used. TCRdb processed the 5' RACE reads anew with MiXCR; each CDR3 protein has one entry. The sample shows some 1.5 million distinct CDR3 sequences, approximately 43% of them seen only once. Input material: blood. This receptor was identified in a woman younger than 30 in good health.

For the CDR3, the DNA is TGTGCCAGCAGTGTAAGGGGTTCGAGGGAGACCCAGTACTTC. It codes for CASSVRGSRETQYF. The V gene is TRBV27, the J gene TRBJ2-5; TRBD1 might be the D (5 bases). This CDR3 contains 14 residues. Germline V gene sequence: CDR1 MNHEY, CDR2 SMNVEV (reference sequence). V lost 5 bases and J lost 5, with 15 bases in between.